The 20 T cell receptor beta chains below were found in one sample sequenced in a study of blood T cells in healthy people across ages. Combining a sample-barcoded 5' primer with a J-beta primer mix, a second PCR ran for roughly 7 to 12 cycles. MiXCR, run by TCRdb on the 5' RACE reads, gives a single entry per CDR3 protein. This table has more than 500,000 distinct CDR3 sequences, about 29% appearing once. This same sample was also taken into another study, of T cells of mothers and their children.

Sequencing was carried out using blood. All receptors come from a boy younger than 10 in good health.

This clonotype was seen only a few times. V gene TRBV7-9 combines with J gene TRBJ2-2; the match to TRBD2 covers 14 bases. The CDR3 spans 17 residues. Germline-derived CDR1 and CDR2 are SEHNR and FQNEAQ (reference sequence). Germline trimming cut 1 base from V and 4 bases from J; bases unmatched to any gene: 2. CDR3 amino acids: CASSLGGTSGSTGELFF. The DNA of the CDR3 is TGTGCCAGCAGCTTAGGGGGGACTAGCGGGAGCACCGGGGAGCTGTTTTTT.

The gene calls are TRBV29-1 and TRBJ1-3; 10 bases fit TRBD1. Germline V gives CDR1 SQVTM, CDR2 ANQGSEA. J gave up 1 base and V 4 bases, and 4 bases lay outside the gene matches. The CDR3 has 15 amino acids. The CDR3 loop is CSVAGQGGSGNTIYF. DNA for the CDR3: TGCAGCGTTGCAGGACAGGGGGGTTCTGGAAACACCATATATTTT.

As to this clonotype: The junction departs from germline at one end; a sequencing error may be responsible. This chain uses TRBV7-4 with TRBJ1-5; D is unresolved. The germline V gene has CDR1 SGHVT and CDR2 SQSDAQ. The CDR3 has 14 residues. The CDR3 DNA is TGTGCCAGTAGCTTATTACTCAGCAATCAGCCCCAGCATTTT. This sequence encodes CASSLLLSNQPQHF. Filled out from reference TRBV7-4 and TRBJ1-5, the complete variable domain reads GAGVSQSPRYKVAKRGRDVALRCDSISGHVTLYWYRQTLGQGSEVLTYSQSDAQRDKSGRPSGRFSAERPERSVSTLKIQRTEQGDSAVYLCASSLLLSNQPQHFGDGTRLSIL.

This clonotype came up a few times. The chain links TRBV2 to TRBJ2-2; the match to TRBD2 covers 7 bases. Germline CDR1 SNHLY, CDR2 FYNNEI. Trimming at V came to 3 bases and at J to 4 bases, leaving 11 bases not matched to a gene. This CDR3 spans 17 amino acids. The CDR3 here is CASSEEVSGLPTGELFF. In nucleotides, the CDR3 is TGTGCCAGCAGTGAGGAGGTCTCGGGACTACCCACCGGGGAGCTGTTTTTT.

This clonotype was counted a single time. This chain links TRBV12-3 or TRBV12-4 with TRBJ2-7, with a tentative D call TRBD1 (6 bases). The CDR3 extends over 15 amino acids. The ends were cut back, 3 bases at V and 4 bases at J, with 16 bases in the middle. The CDR3 loop is CASSLTGIAPYEQYF. The CDR3, as DNA: TGTGCCAGCAGTTTGACAGGAATTGCGCCTTACGAGCAGTACTTC.

This sequence joins TRBV29-1 and TRBJ2-3; TRBD1 is a possible D gene (5 bases). Germline V lookup: CDR1 SQVTM, CDR2 ANQGSEA. Trimming took off 7 bases at V and 0 bases at J, with 14 bases between the two ends. The length of the CDR3 is 14 residues. This CDR3 is CSAMTVPSTDTQYF. DNA for the CDR3: TGCAGCGCGATGACAGTCCCTAGCACAGATACGCAGTATTTT.

The chain combines TRBV9 with TRBJ2-2, with D possibly being TRBD1 (6 bases). Germline lookup yields CDR1 SGDLS and CDR2 YYNGEE. The CDR3 covers 15 residues. The V end was cut by 4 bases, the J end by 7 bases, with 17 bases between. CDR3 DNA sequence: TGTGCCAGCAGCCCGGCGAGGGGGAATGGCGGGGAGCTGTTTTTT. It specifies CASSPARGNGGELFF.

This clonotype has more than one count but fewer than ten. In nucleotides, the CDR3 is TGTGCCAGCAGCCTGAGGACCTACAATGAGCAGTTCTTC. Encoded protein: CASSLRTYNEQFF. The chain recombines TRBV7-6 with TRBJ2-1, with D uncertain. Trimming pared 5 bases from V and 2 bases from J, leaving 7 bases between. The CDR3 loop spans 13 amino acids. The germline V gene has CDR1 SGHVS and CDR2 FNYEAQ.

This clonotype has a handful of counts. V gene TRBV7-9 combines with J gene TRBJ2-5; 9 nucleotides line up with TRBD1. CDR1 is SEHNR, CDR2 FQNEAQ, per germline (reference sequence). The CDR3 consists of 19 residues. J gave up 11 bases and V 4 bases, and 26 bases lay outside the gene matches. CDR3 in amino acids: CASSWARVQPGQGALEQYF. The CDR3 nucleotides are TGTGCCAGCAGCTGGGCCCGTGTACAACCGGGACAGGGAGCTCTAGAGCAGTACTTC.

In this sample, this clonotype turned up a few times. This chain connects TRBV5-4 to TRBJ2-5, with 11 bases that match TRBD2. The J call may be wrong; the DNA end is better matched by TRBJ2-7. The CDR3 sequence is 16 residues long. Germline-derived CDR1 and CDR2 are SGHNT and YYREEE (reference sequence). The CDR3 DNA follows: TGTGCCAGCAGCTTCCCTTCCGGGACTAGCGGAAACGAGCAGTACTTC. This gives the protein CASSFPSGTSGNEQYF.

The V gene is TRBV2, the J gene TRBJ2-3; TRBD2 matches at 8 bases. This CDR3 has 15 amino acids. V lost 3 bases and J lost 1; bases outside the gene matches: 3. The germline gives CDR1 SNHLY, CDR2 FYNNEI. CDR3 sequence (DNA): TGTGCCAGCAGTGAGGGACTAGAAGGCACAGATACGCAGTATTTT. Translated: CASSEGLEGTDTQYF.

The chain couples TRBV5-1 to TRBJ1-5, with TRBD1 matching 9 bases. The germline V gene has CDR1 SGHRS and CDR2 YFSETQ. This CDR3 contains 15 residues. J lost 1 base, V lost 4 bases, and 3 bases had no gene match. CDR3 residues: CASSEGTGSNQPQHF. In nucleotides, the CDR3 is TGCGCCAGCAGCGAGGGGACAGGGAGCAATCAGCCCCAGCATTTT.

This clonotype appeared a few times. V and J are TRBV6-1 and TRBJ2-1; 9 nucleotides align to TRBD2. V lost 7 bases and J lost 4; bases outside the gene matches: 11. The CDR3 spans 16 residues. Germline V gene lookup returns CDR1 MNHNS and CDR2 SASEGT. CDR3 region: CASTPGSGGLYNEQFF. DNA for the CDR3: TGTGCCAGCACGCCAGGTAGCGGGGGACTTTACAATGAGCAGTTCTTC.

Worth noting for this clonotype: The junction does not match germline at one end; this may be a read error. In DNA, the CDR3 is TGTGCCAGCAGTGCGACTAGCGGGCAAGAGACCCAGTCCTTC. It is translated as CASSATSGQETQSF. The J gene is TRBJ2-5, the V gene TRBV12-3 or TRBV12-4, with TRBD2 matching over 10 bases. This CDR3 has 14 amino acids.

The table lists this clonotype with a few counts. The chain recombines TRBV20-1 with TRBJ1-5; D call uncertain. Germline V gene data show CDR1 as DFQATT and CDR2 as SNEGSKA (reference sequence). Trimming pared 1 base from V and 0 bases from J, leaving 4 bases between. The CDR3 runs to 13 residues. CDR3 in amino acids: CSARGGSNQPQHF. The DNA for the CDR3 is TGCAGTGCTAGAGGGGGTAGCAATCAGCCCCAGCATTTT.

This clonotype was seen a few times. The rearrangement links TRBV5-4 to TRBJ2-7; 8 bases agree with TRBD2. The V and J ends lost 6 bases and 2 bases, in that order; junction bases with no gene match: 13. Germline assignment: CDR1 SGHNT and CDR2 YYREEE (reference sequence). The CDR3 totals 16 residues. CDR3 in DNA: TGTGCCAGCAAAACATGGGGACCAGCGGGAGCCTACGAGCAGTACTTC. It encodes CASKTWGPAGAYEQYF.

This chain uses TRBV20-1 with TRBJ2-3, with D maybe TRBD2 (5 bases). Germline V gives CDR1 DFQATT, CDR2 SNEGSKA (reference sequence). Trimming shortened V by 4 bases and J by 1 base, and 24 bases separated the two germline ends. CDR3 size: 18 residues. CDR3 sequence: CSANLLVAKVSGTDTQYF. CDR3 nucleotides: TGCAGTGCTAACCTTCTGGTAGCGAAAGTATCGGGCACAGATACGCAGTATTTT.

The sample holds a few counts of this clonotype. This chain uses TRBV9 with TRBJ1-4, with TRBD1 as a possible D gene (5 bases). Trimming removed 0 bases at V and 4 bases at J, with 10 bases between. The germline CDR1 and CDR2 sequences are SGDLS and YYNGEE. This CDR3 comprises 15 residues. The CDR3 DNA reads TGTGCCAGCAGCGTAGCCCAGGGCGATAATGAAAAACTGTTTTTT. Translation: CASSVAQGDNEKLFF.

This clonotype was detected a few times. The V and J genes are TRBV3-1 and TRBJ1-2; D gene uncertain. The CDR3 sequence is 14 residues long. CDR1 and CDR2 from the germline V gene are LGHDT and YNNKEL (reference sequence). Trimming took 3 bases from V and 3 from J, leaving 11 bases between them. CDR3: CASSQTTSDYGYTF. CDR3 nucleotide sequence: TGTGCCAGCAGCCAGACAACCTCTGACTATGGCTACACCTTC.

The chain has TRBV20-1 and TRBJ2-5, with TRBD1 as a possible D gene (6 bases). The J call may be in error: the DNA end matches TRBJ2-1 better. Germline CDR1 and CDR2: DFQATT and SNEGSKA (reference sequence). CDR3 length: 15 amino acids. The CDR3 sequence is CSARGNQQGSDEQFF. The CDR3 DNA sequence: TGCAGTGCTAGAGGTAACCAACAGGGATCGGATGAGCAGTTCTTC.